This TCR beta chain was captured in a study of CD8 T cells in Susac syndrome. Study results and caveats: The study conceded that its TCR sequencing and HLA analysis involved relatively few individuals.

A word on this clonotype: As yet, its antigen is unknown.

RNA amounts of roughly 0.5 to 1 ug underwent reverse transcription with random hexamers. Amplification of TCR beta CDR3 spanned 54 Vbeta and 13 Jbeta via immunoSEQ multiplex PCR. TCRdb itself ran the immunoSEQ multiplex PCR reads through MiXCR, one entry per CDR3 protein. The data contain about 430,000 distinct CDR3 sequences, 85% to 90% of them singletons. Sequencing targeted TCR beta in blood CD8+ and CD4+ T cells. The germline gives CDR1 MDHEN, CDR2 SYDVKM. This CDR3 is 15 amino acids long. J was trimmed by 3 bases and V by 6 bases; bases with no gene match: 6. The sequence came from a human donor with multiple sclerosis. Sample: CD8+ T cells from PBMCs. This chain links TRBV28 with TRBJ2-1; 9 nucleotides match TRBD1. The CDR3 bases are TGTGCCAGCAGGCCTACAGGGGGCCTCTACAATGAGCAGTTCTTC. Amino acid sequence: CASRPTGGLYNEQFF.